This TCR beta chain originates from a study of cytomegalovirus exposure and HLA in healthy donors. Study findings and constraints: The productive fraction for most TCR beta V segments was about 87% or about 30% in an earlier analysis.

Details on this clone: The antigen remains unidentified.

Trimming removed 5 bases at V and 0 bases at J, with 8 bases between. The CDR3 spans 14 residues. Germline lookup yields CDR1 SGHTA and CDR2 FQGTGA. Primers: 60 Vbeta forward and 13 Jbeta reverse. As handled by the study authors: Counted up in a later analysis, unique TCR beta chains came to about 80 million, with around 12 million shared. Produced via immunoSEQ multiplex PCR; TCRdb's table is partial and in-frame only. Clone size and V and J calls were adopted from that table, with D and trimming inferred from the DNA. The data hold about 110,000 clones, with about four fifths observed a single time. Sampled while nominally healthy, donors likely had unrecorded immune exposures.

The rearrangement uses TRBV7-3 and TRBJ2-1; D unresolved. Sequences were obtained from PBMCs. The receptor's source is a woman aged 55-69 years in good health and CMV-seropositive. CDR3 in DNA: TGTGCCAGCAGCGTGTCTAGCTCCTACAATGAGCAGTTCTTC. This sequence encodes CASSVSSSYNEQFF.